This TCR beta chain was captured by sequencing in a study of T cell changes during pregnancy in multiple sclerosis. The assay was immunoSEQ multiplex PCR, and TCRdb's table has in-frame clones only and misses some. The sample includes under 40,000 clones, about nine tenths seen only once; the top ten take about 0.4%. The TCR originated in a female donor in good health, enrolled as a control in a pregnancy study. The material sequenced was CD4+ T cells from peripheral blood mononuclear cells, taken in the third trimester of pregnancy.

The CDR3 DNA is TGCGCCAGCAGCCGGGACAGGAACAATGAAAAACTGTTTTTT. Its protein product is CASSRDRNNEKLFF. J is TRBJ1-4 and V is TRBV5-1, with TRBD1 identical over 8 bases. The CDR3 covers 14 residues. CDR1 and CDR2 (germline): SGHRS, YFSETQ. Trimming removed 4 bases from V and 5 bases from J; junction bases left unmatched: 4.